The 22 T cell receptor beta chains below come from one sample, sequenced in a study of T-cell memory formation after mild COVID-19. Each CDR3 protein is one row after TCRdb ran MiXCR on the 5' RACE reads. The sample yields 250,000 or so distinct CDR3 sequences, approximately 9% seen once. What was sequenced was PBMCs or a T cell subset sorted from them (not recorded which). All receptors derive from a man between 18 and 35 years old who had mild COVID-19 (a few samples of this study predate the infection). Cell type and time point are not known.

The table lists this clonotype with many counts. The V gene is TRBV15, the J gene TRBJ2-1; 10 bases align to TRBD2. The V segment lost 5 bases and the J segment 9 bases; nucleotides outside the gene matches: 16. Looked up from germline, CDR1 is LNHNV and CDR2 is YYDKDF (reference sequence). This CDR3 is 17 amino acids long. CDR3 protein: CATSSQRGGRPFREQFF. The CDR3 DNA reads TGTGCCACCAGCTCCCAGCGGGGGGGGCGACCCTTTCGTGAGCAGTTCTTC.

CDR3 DNA sequence: TGTGCCAGCAGTTACAGGGGCTTTCGGGGCGGGGAGACCCAGTACTTC. Translation: CASSYRGFRGGETQYF. V and J are TRBV6-5 and TRBJ2-5, with D possibly called TRBD1 or TRBD2 (5 bases each). Trimming pared 2 bases from V and 5 bases from J, leaving 18 bases between. Germline CDR1 and CDR2: MNHEY and SVGAGI. This CDR3 region has 16 residues.

V and J are TRBV20-1 and TRBJ1-2; D call uncertain. The CDR3 runs to 13 residues. V lost 3 bases and J 8 bases, leaving 16 bases between the germline ends. Germline loops: CDR1 DFQATT, CDR2 SNEGSKA (reference sequence). The CDR3, as DNA: TGCAGTGCTAGTAGTGTACCCCTGGAGGGCTACACCTTC. As protein: CSASSVPLEGYTF.

This clonotype was counted between two and nine times. The V gene is TRBV12-3 or TRBV12-4, the J gene TRBJ2-7, with 8 bases identical to TRBD1. V dropped 8 bases and J dropped 5; count of bases not matched to a gene: 8. The CDR3 spans 13 residues. The CDR3 sequence is CASRTGRQDEQYF. DNA of the CDR3: TGTGCCAGCCGGACAGGGCGGCAAGACGAGCAGTACTTC.

This clonotype was seen a handful of times. The rearrangement uses TRBV7-2 and TRBJ1-6, with TRBD1 matching over 11 bases. Germline CDR1 SGHTA, CDR2 FQGNSA. This CDR3 is built from 17 residues. Trimming removed 5 bases from V and 10 bases from J; junction bases left unmatched: 13. CDR3 sequence: CASSRGQGGVVGSPLHF. The CDR3 DNA is TGTGCCAGCAGCCGGGGACAGGGGGGAGTCGTCGGGTCACCCCTCCACTTT. Full variable domain (rest looked up from reference TRBV7-2 and TRBJ1-6): GAGVSQSPSNKVTEKGKDVELRCDPISGHTALYWYRQSLGQGLEFLIYFQGNSAPDKSGLPSDRFSAERTGGSVSTLTIQRTQQEDSAVYLCASSRGQGGVVGSPLHFGNGTRLTVT.

This clonotype has just a few counts. This chain's CDR3 is CASSPTDGETQYF. As DNA, the CDR3 is TGCGCCAGCAGCCCGACAGACGGAGAGACCCAGTACTTC. The chain links TRBV5-1 to TRBJ2-5, with D maybe TRBD1 (5 bases). Trimming left V 4 bases short and J 4 bases short, with 11 bases between. The CDR3 totals 13 residues. CDR1 and CDR2 (germline): SGHRS, YFSETQ. Together with reference TRBV5-1 and TRBJ2-5, the CDR3 gives the full variable domain: KAGVTQTPRYLIKTRGQQVTLSCSPISGHRSVSWYQQTPGQGLQFLFEYFSETQRNKGNFPGRFSGRQFSNSRSEMNVSTLELGDSALYLCASSPTDGETQYFGPGTRLLVL.

The V and J genes are TRBV6-2 or TRBV6-3 and TRBJ1-1; D gene ambiguous. Germline CDR1 and CDR2: MNHEY and SVGEGT. The V end lost 6 bases, the J end lost 1 base, and 15 bases lay between the germline ends. The CDR3 totals 15 residues. The CDR3: CASRSHALRNTEAFF. CDR3 sequence (DNA): TGTGCCAGCAGAAGTCATGCACTCCGGAACACTGAAGCTTTCTTT.

This clonotype was counted a few times. The chain is built from TRBV7-6 and TRBJ2-3, with 7 bases that match TRBD1. CDR3 length equals 17 residues. Per germline, CDR1 SGHVS and CDR2 FNYEAQ. After removal of 2 bases from V and 3 bases from J, the junction contained 11 bases not matched to a gene. Here the CDR3 reads CASSLFDRDRWTDTQYF. Here the CDR3 DNA reads TGTGCCAGCAGCTTATTCGACAGGGACCGGTGGACAGATACGCAGTATTTT.

The chain recombines TRBV12-3 or TRBV12-4 with TRBJ1-1, with D tentatively TRBD1 (6 bases). Trimming removed 3 bases from V and 4 bases from J, with 18 bases in between. CDR3 length: 16 amino acids. The chain's CDR3 is CASSFWGRGRGTEAFF. The CDR3 DNA is TGTGCCAGCAGTTTCTGGGGCAGGGGTAGGGGCACTGAAGCTTTCTTT.

This chain joins TRBV20-1 and TRBJ2-3; 14 bases match TRBD2. Trimming took 3 bases from V and 1 from J; bases not matched to a gene: 0. Germline V CDR1 and CDR2: DFQATT, SNEGSKA (reference sequence). The CDR3 is made up of 15 amino acids. The CDR3 is CSARGLAGGTDTQYF. CDR3 bases: TGCAGTGCTAGGGGACTAGCGGGGGGCACAGATACGCAGTATTTT.

V is TRBV7-2 and J is TRBJ1-1; possible D gene TRBD1, 5 bases. V shed 5 bases and J shed 4 bases, with 17 bases lying between them. The CDR3 has 15 residues. Germline V lookup: CDR1 SGHTA, CDR2 FQGNSA. DNA for the CDR3: TGTGCCAGCAGCGTCGGGGCGGCCTTAGGCACTGAAGCTTTCTTT. Translated, it gives CASSVGAALGTEAFF.

This chain connects TRBV12-3 or TRBV12-4 to TRBJ2-7; 8 bases agree with TRBD2. With 8 bases clipped from V and 2 bases from J, the junction kept 5 bases outside the gene matches. This CDR3 contains 13 residues. The CDR3 region has the DNA TGTGCCAGCGCTAGCGGGTGGGCCTACGAGCAGTACTTC. It yields the protein CASASGWAYEQYF.

This clonotype was seen more than once but under ten times. This chain joins TRBV6-1 and TRBJ1-2; TRBD1 might be the D (5 bases). This CDR3 contains 15 residues. V lost 1 base and J lost 5, with 14 bases in between. The germline gives CDR1 MNHNS, CDR2 SASEGT. As DNA, the CDR3 is TGTGCCAGCAGTGAAGTTAGGGGTGTTGGGTATGGCTACACCTTC. Amino acids: CASSEVRGVGYGYTF.

This clonotype was counted a few times. The chain is built from TRBV24-1 and TRBJ2-1; D is perhaps TRBD1 (5 bases). V gave up 5 bases and J gave up 4 bases, with 17 bases separating them. This CDR3 is 16 amino acids long. The germline gives CDR1 KGHDR, CDR2 SFDVKD. CDR3 sequence reads: CATSGPGRAGYNEQFF. The CDR3 nucleotides read TGTGCCACCAGTGGTCCAGGCAGGGCAGGTTACAATGAGCAGTTCTTC.

The chain joins TRBV5-1 to TRBJ2-2; D possibly uses TRBD1 or TRBD2 (6 bases each). CDR1 SGHRS and CDR2 YFSETQ come from the germline V gene. CDR3 length equals 15 residues. Trimming removed 7 bases from V and 3 bases from J, with 16 bases in between. Here the CDR3 DNA reads TGCGCCAGCGCTCTACCGGGGGCGGACACCGGGGAGCTGTTTTTT. It is translated as CASALPGADTGELFF.

This clonotype showed up just a few times. The chain combines TRBV6-6 with TRBJ1-2; a weak D match, TRBD1 (6 bases). This CDR3 contains 14 residues. V gave up 2 bases and J gave up 3 bases, with 10 bases separating them. CDR1 and CDR2 (germline): MNHNY, SVGAGI (reference sequence). The CDR3 DNA is TGTGCCAGCAGTTACGCACAGGGTGACTATGGCTACACCTTC. Its protein is CASSYAQGDYGYTF.

The rearrangement joins TRBV11-3 to TRBJ2-7, with D perhaps given as TRBD1 or TRBD2 (6 bases each). Deletions cut 4 bases from V and 6 bases from J, with 16 bases between. CDR3 size: 14 residues. Germline V lookup: CDR1 SGHNT, CDR2 YENEEA. CDR3 amino acids: CASSSLSGAGEQYF. CDR3 DNA sequence: TGTGCCAGCAGCTCCCTCTCGGGGGCGGGCGAGCAGTACTTC.

The CDR3 bases are TGTGCCAGCAGCTTAAGGGGGGATTACAATGAGCAGTTCTTC. Protein sequence: CASSLRGDYNEQFF. This chain joins TRBV7-2 and TRBJ2-1; D may match TRBD1 or TRBD2 (6 bases each). V was trimmed by 2 bases and J by 4 bases, leaving 9 bases between them. Looked up from germline, CDR1 is SGHTA and CDR2 is FQGNSA. The CDR3 has 14 residues.

This clonotype has only a few counts. As the CDR3 is not closed by the conserved phenylalanine or tryptophan, this likely results from a read error. No DNA is shown, since the ends of the CDR3 on it are uncertain; the CDR3 is the one TCRdb lists. The chain recombines TRBV29-1 with TRBJ1-2. The CDR3 has 10 residues if both end residues are counted. CDR1 is SQVTM, CDR2 ANQGSEA, per germline. CDR3 region: CSVDSRDFLS.

This clonotype was seen a handful of times. This chain uses TRBV4-2 with TRBJ1-1; 9 bases align to TRBD1. The CDR3 sequence is 15 residues long. Germline trimming cut 0 bases from V and 8 bases from J; bases unmatched to any gene: 7. The V gene's germline CDR1 is LGHNA and CDR2 YNFKEQ. The CDR3 coding sequence is TGTGCCAGCAGCCAAGAGGGCACCGGGACAGGGGAAGCTTTCTTT. Its protein product is CASSQEGTGTGEAFF.

This sequence joins TRBV5-5 and TRBJ2-6; possibly TRBD1 or TRBD2 for D (5 bases each). This CDR3 is 15 amino acids long. Germline V gene data show CDR1 as SGHKS and CDR2 as YYEKEE (reference sequence). With 0 bases removed from V and 4 bases from J, the gap between germline ends came to 8 bases. The CDR3: CASSLGGNGANVLTF. CDR3 in DNA: TGTGCCAGCAGCTTGGGGGGGAACGGGGCCAACGTCCTGACTTTC.

This clonotype was observed a few times. Mismatch with germline at one junction end may stem from a read error. The chain links TRBV12-3 or TRBV12-4 to TRBJ2-3; D possibly corresponds to TRBD1 (5 bases). This CDR3 comprises 12 residues. The CDR3 sequence: CASSLGQGLTHF. In nucleotides, the CDR3 is TGTGCCAGCAGTTTAGGGCAGGGATTGACACATTTT.